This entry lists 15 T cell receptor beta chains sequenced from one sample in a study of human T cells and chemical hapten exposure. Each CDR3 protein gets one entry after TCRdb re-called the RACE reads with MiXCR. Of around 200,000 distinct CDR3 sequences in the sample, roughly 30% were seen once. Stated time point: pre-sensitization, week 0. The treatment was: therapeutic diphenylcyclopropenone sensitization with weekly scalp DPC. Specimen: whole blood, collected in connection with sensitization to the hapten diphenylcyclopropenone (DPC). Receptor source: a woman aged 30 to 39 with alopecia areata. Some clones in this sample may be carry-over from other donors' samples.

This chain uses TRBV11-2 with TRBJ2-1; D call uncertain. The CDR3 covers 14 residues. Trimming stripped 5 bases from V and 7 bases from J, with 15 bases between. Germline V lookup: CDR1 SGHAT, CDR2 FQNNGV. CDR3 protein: CASSQNNDWNEQFF. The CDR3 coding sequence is TGTGCCAGCAGCCAGAATAACGATTGGAATGAGCAGTTCTTC. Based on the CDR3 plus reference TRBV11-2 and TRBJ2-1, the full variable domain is EAGVAQSPRYKIIEKRQSVAFWCNPISGHATLYWYQQILGQGPKLLIQFQNNGVVDDSQLPKDRFSAERLKGVDSTLKIQPAKLEDSAVYLCASSQNNDWNEQFFGPGTRLTVL.

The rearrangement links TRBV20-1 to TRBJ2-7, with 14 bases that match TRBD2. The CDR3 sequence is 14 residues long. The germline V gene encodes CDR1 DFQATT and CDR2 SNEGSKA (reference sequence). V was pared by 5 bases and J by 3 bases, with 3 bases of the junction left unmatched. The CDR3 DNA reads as TGCAGTGCTGGCGGGACTAGCGGGGGCTACGAGCAGTACTTC. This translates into CSAGGTSGGYEQYF.

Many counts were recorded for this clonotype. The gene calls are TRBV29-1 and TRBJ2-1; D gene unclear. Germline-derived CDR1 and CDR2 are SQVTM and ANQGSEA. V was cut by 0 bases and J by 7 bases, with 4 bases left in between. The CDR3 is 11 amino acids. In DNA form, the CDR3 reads TGCAGCGTTGAAGATCTTAATGAGCAGTTCTTC. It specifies CSVEDLNEQFF.

CDR3 in DNA: TGCAGCGTTGTAGTGCACCCGAACACTGAAGCTTTCTTT. Protein: CSVVVHPNTEAFF. The J gene is TRBJ1-1, the V gene TRBV29-1; D is uncertain. The CDR3 is made up of 13 amino acids. The V gene lost 4 bases and the J gene lost 1 base, with 10 bases spanning the gap. CDR1 SQVTM and CDR2 ANQGSEA come from the germline V gene. The whole variable domain, remainder taken from reference TRBV29-1 and TRBJ1-1, is SAVISQKPSRDICQRGTSLTIQCQVDSQVTMMFWYRQQPGQSLTLIATANQGSEATYESGFVIDKFPISRPNLTFSTLTVSNMSPEDSSIYLCSVVVHPNTEAFFGQGTRLTVV.

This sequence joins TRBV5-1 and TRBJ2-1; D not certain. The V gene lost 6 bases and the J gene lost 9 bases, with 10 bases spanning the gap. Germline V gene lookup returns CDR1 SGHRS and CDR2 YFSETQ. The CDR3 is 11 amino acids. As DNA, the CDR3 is TGCGCCAGCAAGGATGGGGTTGAGCAGTTCTTC. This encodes CASKDGVEQFF.

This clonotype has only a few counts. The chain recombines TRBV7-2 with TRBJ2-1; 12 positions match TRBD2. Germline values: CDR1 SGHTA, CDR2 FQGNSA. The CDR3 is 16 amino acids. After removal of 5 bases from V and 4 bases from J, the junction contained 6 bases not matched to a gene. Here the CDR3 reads CASSPLGLAGYNEQFF. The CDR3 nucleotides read TGTGCCAGCAGCCCCCTAGGACTAGCGGGGTACAATGAGCAGTTCTTC.

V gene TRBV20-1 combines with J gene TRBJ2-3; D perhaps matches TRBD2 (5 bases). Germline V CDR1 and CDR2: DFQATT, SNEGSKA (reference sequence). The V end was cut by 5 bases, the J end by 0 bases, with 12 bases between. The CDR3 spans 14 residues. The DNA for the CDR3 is TGCAGTGCTGAGAGCGGTGCTAGCACAGATACGCAGTATTTT. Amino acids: CSAESGASTDTQYF.

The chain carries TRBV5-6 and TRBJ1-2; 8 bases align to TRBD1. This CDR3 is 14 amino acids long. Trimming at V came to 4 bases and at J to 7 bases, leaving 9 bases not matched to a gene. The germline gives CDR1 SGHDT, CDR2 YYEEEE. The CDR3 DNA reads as TGTGCCAGCAGCACCGGACAGGGATTGCGTGGCTACACCTTC. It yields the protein CASSTGQGLRGYTF.

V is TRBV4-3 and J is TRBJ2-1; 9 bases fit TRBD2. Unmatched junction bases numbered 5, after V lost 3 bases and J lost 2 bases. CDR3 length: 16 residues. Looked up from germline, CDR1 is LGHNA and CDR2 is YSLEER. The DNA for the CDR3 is TGCGCCAGCAGCCAGGAGACTAGCGGAGCCTACAATGAGCAGTTCTTC. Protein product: CASSQETSGAYNEQFF.

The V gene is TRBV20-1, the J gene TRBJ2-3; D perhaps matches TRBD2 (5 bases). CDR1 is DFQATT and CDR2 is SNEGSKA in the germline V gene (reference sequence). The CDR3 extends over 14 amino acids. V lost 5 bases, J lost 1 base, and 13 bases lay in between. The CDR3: CSASDLFRTDTQYF. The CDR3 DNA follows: TGCAGTGCTTCGGACTTATTTCGCACAGATACGCAGTATTTT.

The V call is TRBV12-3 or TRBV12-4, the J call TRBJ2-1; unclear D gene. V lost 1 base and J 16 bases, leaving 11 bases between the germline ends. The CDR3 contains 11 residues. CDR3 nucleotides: TGTGCCAGCAGTTTAGTGGCAGGTCATTTCTTC. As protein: CASSLVAGHFF.

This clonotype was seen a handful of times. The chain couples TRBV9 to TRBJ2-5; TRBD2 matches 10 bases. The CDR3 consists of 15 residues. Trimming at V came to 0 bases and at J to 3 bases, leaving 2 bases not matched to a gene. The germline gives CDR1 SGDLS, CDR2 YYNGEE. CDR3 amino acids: CASSVVTSGEETQYF. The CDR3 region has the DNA TGTGCCAGCAGCGTAGTTACTAGCGGGGAAGAGACCCAGTACTTC.

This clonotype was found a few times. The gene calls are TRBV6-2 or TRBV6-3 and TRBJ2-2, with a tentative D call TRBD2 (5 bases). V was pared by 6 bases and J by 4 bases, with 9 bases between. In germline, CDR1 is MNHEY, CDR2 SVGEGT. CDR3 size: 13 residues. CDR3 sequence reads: CASSRGLTGELFF. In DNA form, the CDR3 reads TGTGCCAGCAGCCGAGGGCTCACCGGGGAGCTGTTTTTT.

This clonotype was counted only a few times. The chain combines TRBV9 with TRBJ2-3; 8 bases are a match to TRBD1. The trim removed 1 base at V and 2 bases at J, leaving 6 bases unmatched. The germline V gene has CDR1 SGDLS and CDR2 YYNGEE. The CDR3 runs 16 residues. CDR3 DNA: TGTGCCAGCAGCGTACAGGGGGCATCCTTCACAGATACGCAGTATTTT. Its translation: CASSVQGASFTDTQYF.

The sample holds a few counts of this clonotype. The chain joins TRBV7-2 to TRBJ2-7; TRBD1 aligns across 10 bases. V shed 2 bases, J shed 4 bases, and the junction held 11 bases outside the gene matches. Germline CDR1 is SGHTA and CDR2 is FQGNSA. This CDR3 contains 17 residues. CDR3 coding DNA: TGTGCCAGCAGCTTACCGCTGACAGGGGGCAGCTTGTACGAGCAGTACTTC. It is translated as CASSLPLTGGSLYEQYF.